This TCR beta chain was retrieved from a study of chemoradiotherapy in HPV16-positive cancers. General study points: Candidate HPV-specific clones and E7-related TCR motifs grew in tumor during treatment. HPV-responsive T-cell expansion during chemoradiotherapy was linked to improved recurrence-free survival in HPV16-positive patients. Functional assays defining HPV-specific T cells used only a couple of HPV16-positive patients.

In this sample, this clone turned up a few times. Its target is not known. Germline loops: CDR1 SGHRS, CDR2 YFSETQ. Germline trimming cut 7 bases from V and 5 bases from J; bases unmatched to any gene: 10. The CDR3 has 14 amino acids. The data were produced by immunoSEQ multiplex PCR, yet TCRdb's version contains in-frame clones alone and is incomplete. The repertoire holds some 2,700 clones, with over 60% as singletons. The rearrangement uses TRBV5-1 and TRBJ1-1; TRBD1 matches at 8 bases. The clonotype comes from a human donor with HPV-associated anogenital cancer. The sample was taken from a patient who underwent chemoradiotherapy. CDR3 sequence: CASAGGRGQTEAFF. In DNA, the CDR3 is TGCGCCAGCGCCGGTGGCAGGGGGCAGACTGAAGCTTTCTTT.